This T cell receptor delta chain was captured by sequencing in a study of human gamma delta and Vdelta1 T cells. Germline V gives CDR1 TSWWSYY, CDR2 QGS. The CDR3 loop spans 21 amino acids. V shed 0 bases, J shed 0 bases, and the junction held 19 bases outside the gene matches. TCRdb applied CATT to the PCR reads for clone calling. The sample has about 590 delta-chain clones, under 20% seen once. In its sample, this clone is medium-sized. Other DNA sequences from this sample encode an identical CDR3 as well. Sequencing was performed on Vdelta1 gamma-delta T cells from blood. This TCR derives from a human donor in good health. V usage is TRDV1 and J usage is TRDJ1; 7 nucleotides agree with TRDD2. The CDR3, as DNA: TGTGCTCTTGGGGAACTTTCCTACAGACCGGGAAACGGCGATGACACCGATAAACTCATCTTT. Encoded protein: CALGELSYRPGNGDDTDKLIF.